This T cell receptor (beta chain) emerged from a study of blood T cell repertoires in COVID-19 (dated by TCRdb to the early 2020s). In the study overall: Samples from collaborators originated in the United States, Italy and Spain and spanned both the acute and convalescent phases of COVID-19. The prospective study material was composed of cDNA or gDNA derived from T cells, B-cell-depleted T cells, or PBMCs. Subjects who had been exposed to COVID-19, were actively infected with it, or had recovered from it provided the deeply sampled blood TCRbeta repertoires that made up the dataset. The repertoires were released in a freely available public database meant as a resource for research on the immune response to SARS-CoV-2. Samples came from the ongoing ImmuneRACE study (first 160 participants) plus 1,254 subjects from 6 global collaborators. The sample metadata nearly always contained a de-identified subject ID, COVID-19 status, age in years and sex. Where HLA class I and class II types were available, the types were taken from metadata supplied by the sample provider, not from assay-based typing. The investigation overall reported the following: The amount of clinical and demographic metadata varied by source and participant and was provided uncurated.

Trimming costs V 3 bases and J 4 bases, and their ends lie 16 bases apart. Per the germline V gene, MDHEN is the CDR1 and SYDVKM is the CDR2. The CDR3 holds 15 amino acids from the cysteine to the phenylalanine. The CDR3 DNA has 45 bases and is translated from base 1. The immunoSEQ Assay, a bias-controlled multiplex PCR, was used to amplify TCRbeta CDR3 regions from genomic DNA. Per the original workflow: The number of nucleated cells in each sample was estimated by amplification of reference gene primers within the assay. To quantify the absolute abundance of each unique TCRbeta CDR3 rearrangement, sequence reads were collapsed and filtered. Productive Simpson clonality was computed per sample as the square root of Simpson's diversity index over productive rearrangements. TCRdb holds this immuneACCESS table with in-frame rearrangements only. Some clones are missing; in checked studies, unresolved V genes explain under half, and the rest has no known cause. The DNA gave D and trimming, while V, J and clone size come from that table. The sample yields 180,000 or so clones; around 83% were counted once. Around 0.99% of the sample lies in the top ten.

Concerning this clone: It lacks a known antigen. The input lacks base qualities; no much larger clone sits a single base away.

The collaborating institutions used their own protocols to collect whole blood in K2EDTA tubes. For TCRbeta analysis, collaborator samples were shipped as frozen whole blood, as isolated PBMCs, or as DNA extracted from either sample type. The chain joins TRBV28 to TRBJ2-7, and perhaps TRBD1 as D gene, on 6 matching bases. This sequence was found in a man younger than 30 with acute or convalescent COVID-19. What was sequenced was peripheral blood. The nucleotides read TGTGCCAGCAGTTTCACCGGGACACTAAATTACGAGCAGTACTTC. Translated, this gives CASSFTGTLNYEQYF.